This TCR beta chain was sequenced for a study of CD8 T cells in Susac syndrome. Germline CDR1 and CDR2: ENHRY and SYGVKD. Trimming stripped 3 bases from V and 5 bases from J, with 14 bases between. The CDR3 has 15 amino acids. cDNA came from around 0.5 to 1 ug RNA primed by random hexamers. TCRdb used MiXCR to reprocess the immunoSEQ multiplex PCR reads, holding one entry per CDR3 protein. The table has more than 95,000 distinct CDR3 sequences, 90% to 95% seen once. The material sequenced was CD8+ T cells from PBMCs. The clonotype was recovered from a human donor with multiple sclerosis. The rearrangement links TRBV10-3 to TRBJ2-1; D is possibly TRBD2 (6 bases). The CDR3 loop reads CAISDPRELNNEQFF. The DNA of the CDR3 is TGTGCCATCAGTGACCCCCGGGAGTTGAACAATGAGCAGTTCTTC.